The 19 T cell receptor beta chains below come from one sample, sequenced in a study of blood T cell repertoires in COVID-19. TCRdb's table, derived via immunoSEQ multiplex PCR, lists solely in-frame clones and lacks some. Altogether a few hundred thousand clones are present, roughly 86% being singletons, with the ten largest covering roughly 1.9%. The sample consisted of peripheral blood. The origin of the receptors is a woman aged 30 to 39 who had recovered from COVID-19.

V and J are TRBV19 and TRBJ1-4; D gene unclear. Between the trimmed V and J ends, which lost 3 bases and 0 bases, there was a span of 5 bases. The CDR3 contains 14 residues. From germline, CDR1 is LNHDA and CDR2 SQIVND (reference sequence). The CDR3, as DNA: TGTGCCAGTAGTATTCAGACAACTAATGAAAAACTGTTTTTT. Protein sequence: CASSIQTTNEKLFF. Complete variable domain (other parts from reference TRBV19 and TRBJ1-4): DGGITQSPKYLFRKEGQNVTLSCEQNLNHDAMYWYRQDPGQGLRLIYYSQIVNDFQKGDIAEGYSVSREKKESFPLTVTSAQKNPTAFYLCASSIQTTNEKLFFGSGTQLSVL.

The rearrangement uses TRBV6-6 and TRBJ1-1; a weak D match, TRBD1 (6 bases). The CDR3 length is 13 residues. V was shortened by 6 bases and J by 5 bases, with 13 bases between the two germline ends. Germline V gene lookup returns CDR1 MNHNY and CDR2 SVGAGI (reference sequence). The CDR3 sequence is CASSQGRGTEAFF. The CDR3 DNA reads as TGTGCCAGCAGCCAGGGGCGTGGAACTGAAGCTTTCTTT.

V and J are TRBV7-9 and TRBJ1-4; no clear D gene. CDR1 SEHNR and CDR2 FQNEAQ come from the germline V gene (reference sequence). CDR3 length: 11 amino acids. Trimming removed 1 base at V and 11 bases at J, with 5 bases between. As DNA, the CDR3 is TGTGCCAGCAGCTTAGGAGGGAAACTGTTTTTT. This gives the protein CASSLGGKLFF.

This clone was detected ten times or more. The rearrangement joins TRBV5-6 to TRBJ2-5; the match to TRBD2 covers 8 bases. Germline loops: CDR1 SGHDT, CDR2 YYEEEE. V shed 0 bases, J shed 5 bases, and the junction held 6 bases outside the gene matches. CDR3 size: 15 residues. CDR3 protein: CASSLDMAGGETQYF. The CDR3 nucleotides are TGTGCCAGCAGCTTGGACATGGCGGGGGGCGAGACCCAGTACTTC.

V gene TRBV11-2 combines with J gene TRBJ1-1; 8 bases match TRBD1. Trimming removed 1 base from V and 0 bases from J; junction bases left unmatched: 7. Germline CDR1 and CDR2: SGHAT and FQNNGV. The CDR3 length is 17 residues. DNA for the CDR3: TGTGCCAGCAGCTTAGGGCCGGACAGGGCCCTGAACACTGAAGCTTTCTTT. This encodes CASSLGPDRALNTEAFF.

The chain couples TRBV10-3 to TRBJ2-3; D gene ambiguous. This CDR3 is built from 15 residues. V was clipped by 6 bases and J by 1 base, with 14 bases between them. Germline V gene data show CDR1 as ENHRY and CDR2 as SYGVKD. The CDR3 nucleotides are TGTGCCATCAGGGAGAACGACATACGCACAGATACGCAGTATTTT. Translating it yields CAIRENDIRTDTQYF.

This chain's CDR3 is CSVEKRSGEKLFF. CDR3 DNA sequence: TGCAGCGTTGAAAAAAGGAGTGGTGAAAAACTGTTTTTT. The V and J genes are TRBV29-1 and TRBJ1-4; unclear D gene. Germline V gives CDR1 SQVTM, CDR2 ANQGSEA. The germline V and J ends were trimmed by 2 bases and 7 bases, with 11 bases remaining between them. This CDR3 is 13 amino acids long.

The rearrangement joins TRBV23-1 to TRBJ2-1; possible D gene TRBD2, 5 bases. TRBV23-1 is annotated as an ORF whose role is uncertain. V was shortened by 7 bases and J by 7 bases, with 20 bases between the two germline ends. There are 15 residues in the CDR3. CDR3: CASKGRAGNLNEQFF. The CDR3, as DNA: TGCGCCAGCAAAGGGCGGGCAGGTAATCTTAATGAGCAGTTCTTC.

V is TRBV2 and J is TRBJ2-7; D is possibly TRBD2 (6 bases). Germline V gene lookup returns CDR1 SNHLY and CDR2 FYNNEI. The V gene lost 10 bases and the J gene lost 2 bases, with 24 bases spanning the gap. This CDR3 region has 16 residues. The CDR3 region has the DNA TGTGCCATCCTTATGGGAGGCGAACTAACAGCCTACGAGCAGTACTTC. It translates to CAILMGGELTAYEQYF.

The genes are TRBV7-2 and TRBJ2-5; tentative D call: TRBD2 (5 bases). Germline V gene sequence: CDR1 SGHTA, CDR2 FQGNSA. The V and J ends lost 0 bases and 2 bases respectively, with 7 bases between them. The CDR3 runs 14 residues. The CDR3: CASSLADFQETQYF. CDR3 bases: TGTGCCAGCAGCTTAGCGGACTTTCAAGAGACCCAGTACTTC.

The J gene is TRBJ1-1, the V gene TRBV5-1; 7 bases agree with TRBD1. Germline loops: CDR1 SGHRS, CDR2 YFSETQ. The CDR3 sequence is 14 residues long. Unmatched junction bases numbered 8, after V lost 0 bases and J lost 9 bases. The CDR3 region is CASSLAQGGGQAFF. The CDR3 region has the DNA TGCGCCAGCAGCTTGGCTCAGGGGGGTGGCCAAGCTTTCTTT.

The genes are TRBV27 and TRBJ1-2; TRBD1 aligns across 10 bases. Looked up from germline, CDR1 is MNHEY and CDR2 is SMNVEV (reference sequence). CDR3 size: 14 residues. Trimming took 8 bases from V and 7 from J; bases not matched to a gene: 10. The CDR3 spells CASGIGQGVGGYTF. CDR3 in DNA: TGTGCCAGCGGGATCGGACAGGGGGTGGGTGGCTACACCTTC.

The genes are TRBV5-4 and TRBJ2-7, with 10 positions matching TRBD1. Trimming cost V 3 bases and J 7 bases; bases outside gene matches: 4. The CDR3 is 13 amino acids. CDR1 SGHNT and CDR2 YYREEE come from the germline V gene (reference sequence). The CDR3 DNA reads TGTGCCAGCAGCTGGACAGGGGGAGATGAGCAGTACTTC. Protein product: CASSWTGGDEQYF.

The rearrangement uses TRBV5-6 and TRBJ2-7, with D perhaps matching TRBD1 (7 bases). The CDR3 sequence is 13 residues long. CDR1 and CDR2 from the germline V gene are SGHDT and YYEEEE. The ends were cut back, 4 bases at V and 12 bases at J, with 20 bases in the middle. The CDR3 DNA follows: TGTGCCAGCAGCCTAGGACAGGAGGGCCTACTGTACTTC. Translating gives CASSLGQEGLLYF.

This clone has only one observation. This chain uses TRBV5-6 with TRBJ1-2; D remains unclear. The germline gives CDR1 SGHDT, CDR2 YYEEEE. V dropped 0 bases and J dropped 7 bases, with 13 bases sitting between them. The length of the CDR3 is 14 residues. The CDR3 DNA follows: TGTGCCAGCAGCTTGGTGTCGCAAACGGGTGGCTACACCTTC. Translation gives CASSLVSQTGGYTF.

The chain carries TRBV18 and TRBJ2-7; 8 bases line up with TRBD1. The ends lost 6 bases at V and 0 bases at J; junction bases unmatched: 10. Germline V lookup: CDR1 KGHSH, CDR2 LQKENI. CDR3 length equals 16 residues. The chain's CDR3 is CASSPGQVILSYEQYF. The CDR3 region has the DNA TGTGCCAGCTCCCCGGGACAGGTGATCCTCTCCTACGAGCAGTACTTC.

This chain connects TRBV28 to TRBJ1-1; no firm D call. CDR1 and CDR2 (germline): MDHEN, SYDVKM. The CDR3 consists of 12 residues. Between the trimmed V and J ends, which lost 4 bases and 2 bases, there was a span of 5 bases. In nucleotides, the CDR3 is TGTGCCAGCAGTTCCCGTAACACTGAAGCTTTCTTT. Protein sequence: CASSSRNTEAFF.

This chain joins TRBV14 and TRBJ2-5, with D possibly TRBD2 on 6 matching bases. Per germline, CDR1 SGHDN and CDR2 FVKESK. CDR3 length: 14 residues. V shed 0 bases and J shed 5 bases, with 10 bases lying between them. The CDR3 DNA follows: TGTGCCAGCAGCCAAGATGGAGGGTGGGAGACCCAGTACTTC. Amino acid sequence: CASSQDGGWETQYF.

The CDR3 spells CASSFTTGSRGGYTF. CDR3 coding DNA: TGTGCCAGCAGCTTCACGACAGGGAGTAGAGGAGGCTACACCTTC. The chain combines TRBV7-2 with TRBJ1-2; TRBD1 matches at 7 bases. The V gene's germline CDR1 is SGHTA and CDR2 FQGNSA. This CDR3 region has 15 residues. V shed 3 bases, J shed 8 bases, and the junction held 12 bases outside the gene matches. The full variable domain, its missing parts supplied by reference TRBV7-2 and TRBJ1-2, is GAGVSQSPSNKVTEKGKDVELRCDPISGHTALYWYRQSLGQGLEFLIYFQGNSAPDKSGLPSDRFSAERTGGSVSTLTIQRTQQEDSAVYLCASSFTTGSRGGYTFGSGTRLTVV.